This T cell receptor beta chain was found in a study of cytomegalovirus exposure and HLA in healthy donors. Study-level points and caveats: Based on reports, TCR beta sequences accurately predicted HLA-A and HLA-B alleles for most subjects. The authors later found HLA-associated TCR beta chains more clonally expanded than equally common others.

As regards this clone: As yet, its antigen is unknown.

The CDR3 contains 15 residues. Germline assignment: CDR1 SGHAT and CDR2 FQNNGV. The germline V and J ends were trimmed by 1 base and 4 bases, with 12 bases remaining between them. PCR primers comprised 60 Vbeta and 13 Jbeta primers. Assay used: immunoSEQ multiplex PCR; TCRdb lists only in-frame clones, some missing. The table records approximately 180,000 clones, roughly 78% of them present only once. This chain joins TRBV11-2 and TRBJ2-3; D not resolved. The sequenced sample was PBMCs. This sequence was found in a woman aged 50 to 60 in good health and CMV-seropositive. CDR3 bases: TGTGCCAGCAGCTTAGGATATAGAGGCCCAGATACGCAGTATTTT. Translating gives CASSLGYRGPDTQYF.